This is a list of T cell receptor beta chains from one sample in a study of T cell repertoires in aging, cancer and after chemotherapy. TCRdb analysed the multiplex PCR reads with MiXCR anew, one entry per CDR3 protein. The repertoire holds over 4,500 distinct CDR3 sequences, with nearly 70% as singletons. The sequenced sample consisted of blood. These TCRs come from a human donor with a solid tumor. The CDR3 runs from the conserved cysteine through the conserved F or W.

v_gene: TRBV20-1
j_gene: TRBJ2-2
CDR3aa: CSAISGPLNTGELFF

v_gene: TRBV5-5
j_gene: TRBJ2-2
CDR3aa: CASRRSTGYTGELFF

v_gene: TRBV7-3
j_gene: TRBJ1-1
CDR3aa: CASSDRASRTEAFF

v_gene: TRBV11-3
j_gene: TRBJ2-7
CDR3aa: CASSLEGTGRSYEQYF

v_gene: TRBV5-1
j_gene: TRBJ1-3
CDR3aa: CASSIQGGTGNTIYF

v_gene: TRBV5-1
j_gene: TRBJ1-2
CDR3aa: CASSPGDRGHGYTF

v_gene: TRBV7-3
j_gene: TRBJ1-1
CDR3aa: CASSLIRVGGAEAFF

v_gene: TRBV6-6
j_gene: TRBJ1-1
CDR3aa: CASIPSGSDEAFF

v_gene: TRBV29-1
j_gene: TRBJ2-7
CDR3aa: CSVSSGRSSYEQYF

v_gene: TRBV7-2
j_gene: TRBJ2-3
CDR3aa: CASSGGLSRADTQYF

v_gene: TRBV4-3
j_gene: TRBJ2-3
CDR3aa: CASSQAQGGYGTDTQYF

v_gene: TRBV19
j_gene: TRBJ2-7
CDR3aa: CASSIGQNTYEQYF

v_gene: TRBV7-2
j_gene: TRBJ2-7
CDR3aa: CASSFLAGDRYEQYF

v_gene: TRBV7-2
j_gene: TRBJ1-5
CDR3aa: CASSLGGRGDQPQHF

v_gene: TRBV19
j_gene: TRBJ1-1
CDR3aa: CASSIRRQTEAFF

v_gene: TRBV12-3/TRBV12-4
j_gene: TRBJ1-3
CDR3aa: CASSFNHGQGNTIYF

v_gene: TRBV5-4
j_gene: TRBJ2-1
CDR3aa: CASSLDFLPYNEQFF

v_gene: TRBV7-6
j_gene: TRBJ2-1
CDR3aa: CASSLGASTPTDNEQFF

v_gene: TRBV29-1
j_gene: TRBJ1-1
CDR3aa: CSVASTEAFF

v_gene: TRBV5-4
j_gene: TRBJ2-7
CDR3aa: CASSQDGRAGAPYEQYF

v_gene: TRBV5-1
j_gene: TRBJ2-3
CDR3aa: CASSLSVDTQYF

v_gene: TRBV6-2/TRBV6-3
j_gene: TRBJ2-3
CDR3aa: CASSYSAVMAGGQDTQYF

v_gene: TRBV18
j_gene: TRBJ1-1
CDR3aa: CASSPTGGDTEAFF

v_gene: TRBV7-2
j_gene: TRBJ1-2
CDR3aa: CASSSNPTGPSYGYTF

v_gene: TRBV5-4
j_gene: TRBJ1-2
CDR3aa: CASSPGQGPNGYTF

v_gene: TRBV20-1
j_gene: TRBJ1-2
CDR3aa: CSARDGRSYGYTF

v_gene: TRBV6-5
j_gene: TRBJ2-5
CDR3aa: CASSYDREEETQYF

v_gene: TRBV5-1
j_gene: TRBJ2-3
CDR3aa: CASREVATDTQYF

v_gene: TRBV7-2
j_gene: TRBJ2-7
CDR3aa: CASSSTGGYYEQYF

v_gene: TRBV7-3
j_gene: TRBJ2-3
CDR3aa: CASSLRAPDTQYF

v_gene: TRBV6-5
j_gene: TRBJ1-6
CDR3aa: CASSYSNSPLHF

v_gene: TRBV5-4
j_gene: TRBJ2-7
CDR3aa: CASSPFGGGVHEQYF

v_gene: TRBV12-3/TRBV12-4
j_gene: TRBJ2-5
CDR3aa: CASSFGSWFAGQETQYF

v_gene: TRBV4-3
j_gene: TRBJ2-3
CDR3aa: CASSQEIAGVSLF

v_gene: TRBV6-5
j_gene: TRBJ1-6
CDR3aa: CASRLQGASSPLHF

v_gene: TRBV18
j_gene: TRBJ1-1
CDR3aa: CASSPPTGNTEAFF

v_gene: TRBV25-1
j_gene: TRBJ2-1
CDR3aa: CASSHLASGRDNEQFF

v_gene: TRBV10-3
j_gene: TRBJ2-1
CDR3aa: CAISAGTSGSNEQFF

v_gene: TRBV20-1
j_gene: TRBJ2-7
CDR3aa: CSASQGTSGSEQYF

v_gene: TRBV6-5
j_gene: TRBJ2-2
CDR3aa: CASSFGSTNTGELFF

v_gene: TRBV5-4
j_gene: TRBJ2-3
CDR3aa: CASSLRTDTQYF

v_gene: TRBV7-9
j_gene: TRBJ1-6
CDR3aa: CASTRGGENSPLHF

v_gene: TRBV6-5
j_gene: TRBJ2-7
CDR3aa: CASARGSGEQYF

v_gene: TRBV6-2/TRBV6-3
j_gene: TRBJ1-2
CDR3aa: CASSSFGSRGYTF

v_gene: TRBV7-6
j_gene: TRBJ1-3
CDR3aa: CASSPAPGTGYSGNTIYF

v_gene: TRBV6-1
j_gene: TRBJ1-1
CDR3aa: CASTITGREAFF

v_gene: TRBV11-3
j_gene: TRBJ1-4
CDR3aa: CASSLSGDEKLFF

v_gene: TRBV5-1
j_gene: TRBJ1-5
CDR3aa: CASSGGTGDYQPQHF

v_gene: TRBV20-1
j_gene: TRBJ1-4
CDR3aa: CSADGDNEKLFF